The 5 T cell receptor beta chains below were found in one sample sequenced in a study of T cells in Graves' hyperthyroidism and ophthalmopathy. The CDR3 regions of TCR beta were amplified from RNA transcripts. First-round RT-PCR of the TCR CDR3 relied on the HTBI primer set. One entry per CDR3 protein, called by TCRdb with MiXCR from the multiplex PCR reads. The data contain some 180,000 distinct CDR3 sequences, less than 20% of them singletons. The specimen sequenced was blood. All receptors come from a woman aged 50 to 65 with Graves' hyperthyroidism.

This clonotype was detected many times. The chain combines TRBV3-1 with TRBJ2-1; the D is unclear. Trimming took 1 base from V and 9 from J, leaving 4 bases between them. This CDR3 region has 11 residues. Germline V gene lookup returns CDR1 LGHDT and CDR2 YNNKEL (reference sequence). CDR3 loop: CASSQAGEQFF. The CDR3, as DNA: TGTGCCAGCAGCCAAGCTGGTGAGCAGTTCTTC.

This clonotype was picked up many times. CDR3 sequence reads: CASSPVGGGGYTF. The DNA of the CDR3 is TGTGCCAGCAGCCCCGTGGGGGGGGGTGGCTACACCTTC. The chain links TRBV11-2 to TRBJ1-2; maybe TRBD1 (5 bases). Germline V gives CDR1 SGHAT, CDR2 FQNNGV. Trimming shortened V by 5 bases and J by 7 bases, and 14 bases separated the two germline ends. CDR3 length: 13 residues.

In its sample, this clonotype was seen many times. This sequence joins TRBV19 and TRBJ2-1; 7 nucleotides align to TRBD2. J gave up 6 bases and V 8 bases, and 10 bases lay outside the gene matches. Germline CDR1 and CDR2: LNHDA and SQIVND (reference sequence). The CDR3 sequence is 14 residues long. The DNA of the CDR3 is TGTGCCAGTGGCTGGAAACTAGCGACCAATGAGCAGTTCTTC. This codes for CASGWKLATNEQFF.

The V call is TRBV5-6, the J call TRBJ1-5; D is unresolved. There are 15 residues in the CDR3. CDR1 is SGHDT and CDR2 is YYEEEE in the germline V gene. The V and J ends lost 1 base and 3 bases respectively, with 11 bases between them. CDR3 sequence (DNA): TGTGCCAGCAGCTTGACTCCCGGCCTCAATCAGCCCCAGCATTTT. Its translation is CASSLTPGLNQPQHF.

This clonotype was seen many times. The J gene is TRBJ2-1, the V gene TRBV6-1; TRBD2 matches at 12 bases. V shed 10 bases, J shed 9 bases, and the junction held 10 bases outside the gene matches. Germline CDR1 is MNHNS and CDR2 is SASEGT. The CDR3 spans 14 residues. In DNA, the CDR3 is TGTGCCACCTCTAGACTAGCGGGAGAGTCTGAGCAGTTCTTC. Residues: CATSRLAGESEQFF.